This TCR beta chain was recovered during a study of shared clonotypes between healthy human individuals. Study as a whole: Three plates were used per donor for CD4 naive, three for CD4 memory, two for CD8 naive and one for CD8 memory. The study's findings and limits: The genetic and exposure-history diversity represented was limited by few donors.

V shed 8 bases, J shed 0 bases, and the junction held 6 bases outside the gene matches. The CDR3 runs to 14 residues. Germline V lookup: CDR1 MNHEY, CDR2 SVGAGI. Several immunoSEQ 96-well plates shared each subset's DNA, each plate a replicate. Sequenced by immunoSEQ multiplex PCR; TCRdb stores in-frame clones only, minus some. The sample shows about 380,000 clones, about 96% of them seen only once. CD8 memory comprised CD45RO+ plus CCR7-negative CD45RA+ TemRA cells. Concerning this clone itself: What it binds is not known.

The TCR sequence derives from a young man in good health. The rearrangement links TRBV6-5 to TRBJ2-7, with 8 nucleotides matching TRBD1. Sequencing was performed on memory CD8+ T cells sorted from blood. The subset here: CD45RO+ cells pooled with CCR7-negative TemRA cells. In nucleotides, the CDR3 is TGTGCCAGCCGACAGGGGAAAACCTCCTACGAGCAGTACTTC. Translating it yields CASRQGKTSYEQYF.